The 17 T cell receptor beta chains below come from one sample, sequenced in a study of blood T cell repertoires in COVID-19. Data came from immunoSEQ multiplex PCR; TCRdb stores just in-frame clones and leaves some out. Of 210,000 or so clones listed, 70% to 90% were seen once; the top ten hold approximately 5.1%. Sequenced material: peripheral blood. These receptors were taken from a middle-aged man with COVID-19, enrolled during active disease.

This chain's CDR3 is CASSLTTASNSPLHF. The CDR3 bases are TGTGCCAGCAGTTTAACGACAGCCTCTAATTCACCCCTCCACTTT. The rearrangement links TRBV28 to TRBJ1-6; maybe TRBD1 (5 bases). V shed 2 bases and J shed 6 bases, with 11 bases lying between them. This CDR3 comprises 15 residues. Looked up from germline, CDR1 is MDHEN and CDR2 is SYDVKM.

The chain couples TRBV3-1 (or the pseudogene TRBV3-2) to TRBJ1-3; 11 positions match TRBD1. Germline CDR1 reads LGHDT; CDR2 reads YNNKEL (reference sequence). The V and J ends lost 4 bases and 0 bases, in that order; junction bases with no gene match: 2. This CDR3 has 16 amino acids. CDR3 nucleotides: TGTGCCAGCAGCCCCGGGACAGGGGGCTCTGGAAACACCATATATTTT. Translation gives CASSPGTGGSGNTIYF.

The V and J genes are TRBV5-5 and TRBJ2-7, with D maybe TRBD1 (5 bases). The CDR3 is made up of 13 amino acids. The germline V gene has CDR1 SGHKS and CDR2 YYEKEE (reference sequence). The V gene lost 2 bases and the J gene lost 5 bases, with 11 bases spanning the gap. The CDR3 sequence: CASSFPGRHEQYF. CDR3 coding DNA: TGTGCCAGCAGCTTTCCAGGGCGGCACGAGCAGTACTTC.

In nucleotides, the CDR3 is TGCAGCGTTGAAGTTCGGCAGGCCCATGGAGGCTATGGCTACACCTTC. It encodes CSVEVRQAHGGYGYTF. The chain couples TRBV29-1 to TRBJ1-2; D unclear. There are 16 residues in the CDR3. CDR1 is SQVTM, CDR2 ANQGSEA, per germline. V dropped 1 base and J dropped 4 bases, with 19 bases sitting between them.

This chain joins TRBV28 and TRBJ1-4; tentative D call: TRBD1 (5 bases). With 2 bases removed from V and 8 bases from J, the gap between germline ends came to 12 bases. CDR3 length: 14 residues. Germline CDR1 MDHEN, CDR2 SYDVKM. The CDR3 spells CASSLGGDKEKLFF. The DNA of the CDR3 is TGTGCCAGCAGTTTAGGGGGGGATAAGGAAAAACTGTTTTTT. Variable domain in full (rest from reference TRBV28 and TRBJ1-4): DVKVTQSSRYLVKRTGEKVFLECVQDMDHENMFWYRQDPGLGLRLIYFSYDVKMKEKGDIPEGYSVSREKKERFSLILESASTNQTSMYLCASSLGGDKEKLFFGSGTQLSVL.

This chain uses TRBV2 with TRBJ2-1; 8 bases align to TRBD1. Per germline, CDR1 SNHLY and CDR2 FYNNEI. The length of the CDR3 is 15 residues. The junction had 5 bases not matched to a gene; V was cut back by 6 bases and J by 1 base. This CDR3 reads CASRADRGSYNEQFF. The DNA of the CDR3 is TGTGCCAGCAGGGCCGACAGGGGATCCTACAATGAGCAGTTCTTC.

The genes are TRBV7-8 and TRBJ2-1, with D possibly TRBD2 on 6 matching bases. This CDR3 spans 14 amino acids. Germline CDR1 is SGHVS and CDR2 is FQNEAQ. Trimming left V 6 bases short and J 5 bases short, with 14 bases between. CDR3 nucleotides: TGTGCCAGCAGGAGACTAGTTAGAGACAATGAGCAGTTCTTC. It yields the protein CASRRLVRDNEQFF.

This clone was seen a handful of times. V usage is TRBV29-1 and J usage is TRBJ2-1, with TRBD2 identical over 7 bases. This CDR3 comprises 13 residues. Germline V gives CDR1 SQVTM, CDR2 ANQGSEA. V trimming: 5 bases; J trimming: 9 bases; junction bases outside the gene matches: 10. CDR3 residues: CSVRPGSGGEQFF. The DNA for the CDR3 is TGCAGCGTTAGGCCCGGGTCGGGGGGTGAGCAGTTCTTC.

This clone was found once. The chain links TRBV6-1 to TRBJ1-4, with 8 bases matching TRBD1. The V and J ends lost 1 base and 7 bases, in that order; junction bases with no gene match: 5. Germline V CDR1 and CDR2: MNHNS, SASEGT. The CDR3 has 15 residues. Written as DNA, the CDR3 is TGTGCCAGCAGTGAAGTACCCGGGACAGGTGAAAAACTGTTTTTT. Translated, it gives CASSEVPGTGEKLFF.

The chain links TRBV7-2 to TRBJ1-3; unclear D gene. Germline CDR1 SGHTA, CDR2 FQGNSA. The V gene lost 2 bases and the J gene lost 7 bases, with 15 bases spanning the gap. The CDR3 length is 15 residues. CDR3 sequence (DNA): TGTGCCAGCAGCTTAACCGGTTCGGGAGCTAACACCATATATTTT. It codes for CASSLTGSGANTIYF.

The chain has TRBV11-1 and TRBJ1-1, with TRBD1 matching over 7 bases. The V gene's germline CDR1 is SGHAT and CDR2 FQDESV (reference sequence). The J segment lost 9 bases and the V segment lost 3 bases, leaving 16 bases of the junction unmatched. The CDR3 sequence is 16 residues long. The CDR3 DNA reads as TGTGCCAGCAGCTTTGACCCTGACAGGGCGTATGAAAAAGCTTTCTTT. Residues: CASSFDPDRAYEKAFF.

The V and J genes are TRBV4-2 and TRBJ2-5; TRBD2 agrees at 9 bases. J was trimmed by 3 bases and V by 2 bases; bases with no gene match: 4. CDR3 size: 15 residues. Germline V gives CDR1 LGHNA, CDR2 YNFKEQ. The CDR3 region is CASSQRSGGEETQYF. DNA of the CDR3: TGTGCCAGCAGCCAACGTAGCGGGGGAGAAGAGACCCAGTACTTC.

The chain recombines TRBV6-5 with TRBJ1-4, with D tentatively TRBD1 (5 bases). This CDR3 contains 16 residues. The V end lost 4 bases, the J end lost 0 bases, and 12 bases lay between the germline ends. Per the germline V gene, CDR1 is MNHEY and CDR2 is SVGAGI. The CDR3 loop reads CASSWGERTTNEKLFF. The DNA of the CDR3 is TGTGCCAGCAGTTGGGGGGAAAGGACAACTAATGAAAAACTGTTTTTT.

This rearrangement joins TRBV12-3 or TRBV12-4 to TRBJ2-5; 8 bases are shared with TRBD1. This CDR3 has 13 residues. V trimming: 10 bases; J trimming: 4 bases; junction bases outside the gene matches: 8. CDR3 residues: CATQGAPGETQYF. CDR3 nucleotide sequence: TGTGCCACTCAGGGGGCGCCGGGAGAGACCCAGTACTTC.

The chain employs TRBV11-2 and TRBJ1-5; 7 positions agree with TRBD1. After removal of 1 base from V and 6 bases from J, the junction contained 9 bases not matched to a gene. The CDR3 totals 16 residues. Per the germline V gene, CDR1 is SGHAT and CDR2 is FQNNGV. CDR3 in DNA: TGTGCCAGCAGCTTAGGGGCAGGGGGTCGAGGTCAGCCCCAGCATTTT. It yields the protein CASSLGAGGRGQPQHF. Based on the CDR3 plus reference TRBV11-2 and TRBJ1-5, the full variable domain is EAGVAQSPRYKIIEKRQSVAFWCNPISGHATLYWYQQILGQGPKLLIQFQNNGVVDDSQLPKDRFSAERLKGVDSTLKIQPAKLEDSAVYLCASSLGAGGRGQPQHFGDGTRLSIL.

The chain joins TRBV3-1 (or the pseudogene TRBV3-2) to TRBJ1-3, with a weak D call TRBD1 (6 bases). In germline, CDR1 is LGHDT, CDR2 YNNKEL (reference sequence). This CDR3 has 15 amino acids. Deletions cut 4 bases from V and 4 bases from J, with 14 bases between. CDR3 coding DNA: TGTGCCAGCAGCCCCCGGGACATCAACGGAAACACCATATATTTT. As protein: CASSPRDINGNTIYF.

The gene calls are TRBV5-6 and TRBJ2-3; TRBD2 agrees at 12 bases. V lost 3 bases to trimming and J lost 1 base; unmatched junction nucleotides: 3. Germline V gene lookup returns CDR1 SGHDT and CDR2 YYEEEE. This CDR3 spans 16 amino acids. In nucleotides, the CDR3 is TGTGCCAGCAGCTCCTGGACTAGCGGGGGCACAGATACGCAGTATTTT. This codes for CASSSWTSGGTDTQYF.